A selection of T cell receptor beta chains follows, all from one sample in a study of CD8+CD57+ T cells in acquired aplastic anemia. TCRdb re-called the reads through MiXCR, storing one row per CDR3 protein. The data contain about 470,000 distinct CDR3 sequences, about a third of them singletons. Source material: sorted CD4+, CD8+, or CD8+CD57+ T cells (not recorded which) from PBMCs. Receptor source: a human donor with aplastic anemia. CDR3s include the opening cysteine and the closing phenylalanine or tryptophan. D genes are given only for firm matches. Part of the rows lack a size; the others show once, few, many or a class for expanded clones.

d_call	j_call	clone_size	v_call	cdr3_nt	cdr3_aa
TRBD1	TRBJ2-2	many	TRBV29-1	TGCAGCGTCTGGACAGGGGGCATTGACACCGGGGAGCTGTTTTTT	CSVWTGGIDTGELFF
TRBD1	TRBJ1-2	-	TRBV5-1	TGCGCCAGCAGCTCCGGGACAGGGGACTATGGCTACACCTTC	CASSSGTGDYGYTF
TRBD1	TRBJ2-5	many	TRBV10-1	TGCGCCAGCAGTGTCGGGACAGGGGAAGAGACCCAGTACTTC	CASSVGTGEETQYF
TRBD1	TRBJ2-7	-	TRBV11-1	TGTGCCAGCAGCTTGGGCCGGACAGGGGGCCTGTACGAGCAGTACTTC	CASSLGRTGGLYEQYF
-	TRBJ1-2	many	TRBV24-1	TGTGCCACCAGTGAAAACGGGTTCTCGTATGGCTACACCTTC	CATSENGFSYGYTF
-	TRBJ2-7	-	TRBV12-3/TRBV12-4	TGTGCCAGCAGTTTATCCGGTAGCGGAACCTACGAGCAGTACTTC	CASSLSGSGTYEQYF
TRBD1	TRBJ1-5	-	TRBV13	TGTGCCAGCAGCAGACAGGGGGCGCAAAATCAGCCCCTGCATTTT	CASSRQGAQNQPLHF
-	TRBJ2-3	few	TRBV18	TGTGCCAGCTCACCACTTGAAGATACGCAGTATTTT	CASSPLEDTQYF
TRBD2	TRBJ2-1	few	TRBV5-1	TGCGCCAGCAGGGCCTTCGGGGGGAGCTCCTACAATGAGCAGTTCTTC	CASRAFGGSSYNEQFF
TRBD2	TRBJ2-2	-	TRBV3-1	TGTGCCAGCAGCCAAGAGACTAGCGGGGGAGCGAACACCGGGGAGCTGTTTTTT	CASSQETSGGANTGELFF
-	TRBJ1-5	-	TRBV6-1	TGTGCCAGCCTGCCTAACCCCCGGGCAGCCCAGCATTTT	CASLPNPRAAQHF
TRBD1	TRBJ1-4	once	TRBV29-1	TGCAGCGTTCGGTGGGACAGAGATAATGAAAAACTGTTTTTT	CSVRWDRDNEKLFF
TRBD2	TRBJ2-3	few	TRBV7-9	TGTGCCAGCAGCTTCCTAGCGGGAGCTGAAGATACGCAGTATTTT	CASSFLAGAEDTQYF
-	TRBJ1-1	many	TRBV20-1	TGCAGTGCTTACGAACTACATGGGACTGAAGCTTTCTTT	CSAYELHGTEAFF
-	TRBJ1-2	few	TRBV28	TGTGCCAGCAGTTTGTCCCCAGGGCGTGGAGGCTACACCTTC	CASSLSPGRGGYTF
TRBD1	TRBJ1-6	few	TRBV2	TGTGCCAGCAGTGACAACAGGGGTTTCTCACCCCTCCACTTT	CASSDNRGFSPLHF
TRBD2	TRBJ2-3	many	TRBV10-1	TGCGCCAGTCACACTAGCGGTAGAAGATACACGCAGTATTTT	CASHTSGRRYTQYF
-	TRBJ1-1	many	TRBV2	TGTGCCAGCACCCTATCTGGAGGGGACACTGAAGCTTTCTTT	CASTLSGGDTEAFF
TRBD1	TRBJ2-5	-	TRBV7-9	TGTGCCAGCAGCTTTACAGGGGGCCAGTACTTC	CASSFTGGQYF
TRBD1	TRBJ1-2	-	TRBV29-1	TGCAGCGTTGAGAACGCGGGACAGAGTAACTATGGCTACACCTTC	CSVENAGQSNYGYTF
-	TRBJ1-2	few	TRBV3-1	TGTGCCAGCAGCCAAGATCCTCGGGATTGGGATGGCTACACCTTC	CASSQDPRDWDGYTF
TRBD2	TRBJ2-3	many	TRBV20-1	TGCAGTGCTCCCGGGACTACCGAGCAGTATTTT	CSAPGTTEQYF
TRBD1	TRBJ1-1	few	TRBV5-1	TGCGCCAGCAGCTTGGAGGGGGCTGAGTACACTGAAGCTTTCTTT	CASSLEGAEYTEAFF
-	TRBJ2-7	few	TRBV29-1	TGCAGCGTTGGGCGGGATGGGGGGTACGAGCAGTACTTC	CSVGRDGGYEQYF
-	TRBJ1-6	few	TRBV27	TGTGCCAGCAGTTTATCCAGGGTCAGGGGTTCTTGGAATTCACCCCTCCACTTT	CASSLSRVRGSWNSPLHF
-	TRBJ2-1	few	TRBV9	TGTGCCAGCAGCGCCCCGGGACTTTACAATGAGCAGTTCTTC	CASSAPGLYNEQFF
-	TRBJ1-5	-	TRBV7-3	TGTGCCAGCAGCTTAACGGGGGGGGACAATCAGCCCCAGCATTTT	CASSLTGGDNQPQHF
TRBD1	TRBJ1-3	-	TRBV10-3	TGTGCCAGGGTCAAAACAGGGGACGGAAACACCATATATTTT	CARVKTGDGNTIYF
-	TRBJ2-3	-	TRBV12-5	TGTGCTAGTGGTTTTAGCGGCACAGATACGCAGTATTTT	CASGFSGTDTQYF
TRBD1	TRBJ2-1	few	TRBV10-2	TGCGCCAGCAGTGAGACGACAGGGAGCTCCTACAATGAGCAGTTCTTC	CASSETTGSSYNEQFF
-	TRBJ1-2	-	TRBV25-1	TGTGCCAGCAGTCGCCCCGGGGCGTTCGGCTACACCTTC	CASSRPGAFGYTF
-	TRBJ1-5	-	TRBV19	TGTGCCAGTAATGTCCTTGGGGATCAGCCCCAGCATTTT	CASNVLGDQPQHF
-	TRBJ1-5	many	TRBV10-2	TGCGCCAGCAGTGAGATGACAGCAGATCAGCCCCAGCATTTT	CASSEMTADQPQHF
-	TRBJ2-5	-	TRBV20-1	TGCAGTGCTAGCCTAGCTAACTTCGCGGAGACCCAGTACTTC	CSASLANFAETQYF
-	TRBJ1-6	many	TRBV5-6	TGTGCCAGCAGCAGAGACAGCTCACCCCTCCACTTT	CASSRDSSPLHF
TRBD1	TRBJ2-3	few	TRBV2	TGTGCCAGCAGTGAACGATCCCTCGTGGGACAGGGTCGCACAGATACGCAGTATTTT	CASSERSLVGQGRTDTQYF
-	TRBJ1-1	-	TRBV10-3	TGTGCCATCAGTGATCAGGGGAAGATGAACACTGAAGCTTTCTTT	CAISDQGKMNTEAFF
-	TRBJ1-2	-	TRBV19	TGTGCCAGTAGCCGGGACACCTTTTATGGCTACACCTTC	CASSRDTFYGYTF
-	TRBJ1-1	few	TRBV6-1	TGTGCCAGCCAGGTACGGGGGAACACTGAAGCTTTCTTT	CASQVRGNTEAFF
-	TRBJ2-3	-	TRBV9	TGTGCCAGCAGCGAAGGTCACGTGGGGGGCACAGATACGCAGTATTTT	CASSEGHVGGTDTQYF
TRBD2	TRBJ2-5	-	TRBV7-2	TGTGCCAGCAGCTCACTAGCGGGGGCCGGGGAGACCCAGTACTTC	CASSSLAGAGETQYF
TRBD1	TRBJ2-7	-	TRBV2	TGTGCCAGCAGCCTACGGACAGGGGTAAGCTACGGGCAGTACTTC	CASSLRTGVSYGQYF
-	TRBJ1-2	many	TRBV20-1	TGCAGTGCTGCTGAGGGGTCTAACTATGGCTACACCTTC	CSAAEGSNYGYTF
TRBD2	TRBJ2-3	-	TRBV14	TGTGCCAGCAGCCAACCCGGACTAGCTTCAGATACGCAGTATTTT	CASSQPGLASDTQYF
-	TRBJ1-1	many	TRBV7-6	TGTGCCAGCAGCCTACTCGGGGGTATGCGGACTGAAGCTTTCTTT	CASSLLGGMRTEAFF
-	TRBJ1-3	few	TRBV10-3	TGTGCCAGCGCGACAGTTAGCTCTGGAAACACCATATATTTT	CASATVSSGNTIYF
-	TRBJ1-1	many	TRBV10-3	TGTGCCATCAGTGAGCCGACTCGGGGAACGAACACTGAAGCTTTCTTT	CAISEPTRGTNTEAFF
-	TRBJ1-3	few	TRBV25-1	TGTGCCAGCTCACCTCGGGACCTCGGCACCATATATTTT	CASSPRDLGTIYF
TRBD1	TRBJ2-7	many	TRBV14	TGTGCCAGCAGCCGTGGACAGGGGGATACCTACGAGCAGTACTTC	CASSRGQGDTYEQYF
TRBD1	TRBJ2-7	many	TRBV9	TGTGCCAGCAGCGGCGGGACAGGGGGCTACGAGCAGTACTTC	CASSGGTGGYEQYF
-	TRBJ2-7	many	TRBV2	TGTGCCAGCAGCGAGACCCTTTACGAGCAGTACTTC	CASSETLYEQYF
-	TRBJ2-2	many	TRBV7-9	TGTGCCAGCAGCGCGAACACCGGGGAGCTGTTTTTT	CASSANTGELFF
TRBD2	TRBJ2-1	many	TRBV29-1	TGCAGCGCGGCGGGAGCAGGAGACTACAATGAGCAGTTCTTC	CSAAGAGDYNEQFF
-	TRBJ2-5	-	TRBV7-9	TGTGCCAGCAACTGGAATACAGGGCTGCAGACCCAGTACTTC	CASNWNTGLQTQYF
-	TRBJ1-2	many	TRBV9	TGTGCCAGCAGCGCCGACTGGGGGGGAGGCTACACCTTC	CASSADWGGGYTF
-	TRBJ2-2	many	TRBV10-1	TGCGCCAGCAGCGGGACAAACACCGGGGAGCTGTTTTTT	CASSGTNTGELFF
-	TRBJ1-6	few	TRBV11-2	TGTGCCAGCAGCTTAGGTTCCTCCCAGGGGTTGGGGTATAATTCACCCCTCCACTTT	CASSLGSSQGLGYNSPLHF
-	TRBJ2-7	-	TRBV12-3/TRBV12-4	TGTGCCAGCAGTCCGATTAGGGGGACGGGCTCCTACGAGCAGTACTTC	CASSPIRGTGSYEQYF
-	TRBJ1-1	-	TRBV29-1	TGCAGCGCCGTCCCGGGAGGCACTGAAGCTTTCTTT	CSAVPGGTEAFF
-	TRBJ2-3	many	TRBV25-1	TGTGCCAGCAACGGGGTTGGCGCAGATACGCAGTATTTT	CASNGVGADTQYF